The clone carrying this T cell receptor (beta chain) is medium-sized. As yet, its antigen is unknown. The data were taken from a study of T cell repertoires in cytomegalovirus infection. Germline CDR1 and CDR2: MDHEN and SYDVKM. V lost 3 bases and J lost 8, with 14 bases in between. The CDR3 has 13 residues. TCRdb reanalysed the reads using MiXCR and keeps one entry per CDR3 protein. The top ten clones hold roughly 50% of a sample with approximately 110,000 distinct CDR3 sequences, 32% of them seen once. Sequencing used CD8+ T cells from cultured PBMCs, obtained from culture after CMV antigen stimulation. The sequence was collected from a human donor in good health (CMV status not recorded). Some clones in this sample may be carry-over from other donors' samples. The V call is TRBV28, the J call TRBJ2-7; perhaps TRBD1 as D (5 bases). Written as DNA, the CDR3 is TGTGCCAGCAGTTTCGTAACAGGTGATAAGCAGTACTTC. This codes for CASSFVTGDKQYF.